The entry that follows covers one TCR beta chain sequence. Antigen: not known. The entry originates in a study of T cells in Graves' hyperthyroidism and ophthalmopathy. Study-wide background: Peripheral blood draws took place at initial diagnosis, ahead of any treatment.

The study's findings and limits: Most clonotypes expanded in the thyroid (above 0.001) were also present in blood.

Regions amplified from RNA transcripts were the TCR beta CDR3 regions. The primer set for the first-round RT-PCR of the TCR CDR3 was HTBI. One entry per CDR3 protein results from TCRdb running MiXCR on the multiplex PCR reads. This sample has some 420,000 distinct CDR3 sequences, with roughly an eighth found just once. The trim removed 5 bases at V and 4 bases at J, leaving 9 bases unmatched. CDR3 length: 18 amino acids. Germline CDR1 SGHTA, CDR2 FQGTGA. Hyperthyroidism had been newly diagnosed in patients aged 18 to 65, and its duration was under 2 months. About 10 ml fresh peripheral blood yielded the PBMCs.

The source of this sequence is a woman under 30 with Graves' hyperthyroidism. Sequenced material: blood. The chain joins TRBV7-3 to TRBJ2-3; the match to TRBD2 covers 16 bases. The CDR3 region is CASSPGTSGRAGADTQYF. The CDR3 DNA reads TGTGCCAGCAGCCCGGGGACTAGCGGGAGGGCCGGGGCAGATACGCAGTATTTT.